Listed below are T cell receptor beta chains from one sample, sequenced in a study of blood T cells in healthy people across ages. TCRdb itself ran the 5' RACE reads through MiXCR, one entry per CDR3 protein. The sample carries about 670,000 distinct CDR3 sequences, roughly half recorded once. The sequenced sample consisted of blood. These receptors were obtained from a woman of 80 years or more in good health. Both conserved end residues are part of each CDR3. The D gene is left open where the match is weak. Size is omitted from some rows. Given values are once, few, many or a class for expanded clones.

clone size	D gene	V gene	J gene	CDR3 DNA	CDR3 protein
many	-	TRBV7-2	TRBJ2-4	TGTGCCAGCAGCCCCGTCGGGGGCGGAAACATTCAGTACTTC	CASSPVGGGNIQYF
-	-	TRBV5-1	TRBJ2-1	TGCGCCAGCAGCTTGGAACCCCCTAGCAATAAGCAGTTCTTC	CASSLEPPSNKQFF
-	-	TRBV6-5	TRBJ2-7	TGTGCCAGCAGTAGGGGGGCTAACTACGAGCAGTACTTC	CASSRGANYEQYF
few	-	TRBV5-1	TRBJ2-2	TGCGCCAGCGGACGCGCGAACACCGGGGAGCTGTTTTTT	CASGRANTGELFF
-	TRBD1	TRBV5-1	TRBJ2-5	TGCGCCAGCAGCTCCCCTGGGACAGCAGAGACCCAGTACTTC	CASSSPGTAETQYF
-	-	TRBV29-1	TRBJ2-7	TGCAGCGTCGCAGGTAACGGGCCCCCGAAGGCCTACGAGCAGTACTTC	CSVAGNGPPKAYEQYF
-	-	TRBV7-7	TRBJ2-7	TGTGCTAGCAGCCCCGCAGTCTCCTACGAGCAGTACTTC	CASSPAVSYEQYF
many	-	TRBV12-3/TRBV12-4	TRBJ1-6	TGTGCCAGCAGTGCCCACAGGGAATTAAATTCACCCCTCCACTTT	CASSAHRELNSPLHF
many	-	TRBV24-1	TRBJ2-1	TGTGCCCCCATAAGGACAGCCGAAAACTCCTACAATGAGCAGTTCTTC	CAPIRTAENSYNEQFF
once	-	TRBV14	TRBJ2-5	TGTGCCAGCAGCCAAGATATAGGGGGGACAACCGAGACCCAGTACTTC	CASSQDIGGTTETQYF
many	-	TRBV3-1	TRBJ2-1	TGTGCCAGCAGCCACCGGGACCCGTGGAATGAGCAGTTCTTC	CASSHRDPWNEQFF
-	-	TRBV4-3	TRBJ1-2	TGCGCCAGCAGCGAGGGTCCCAGGGGTTCCTATGGCTACACCTTC	CASSEGPRGSYGYTF
few	-	TRBV29-1	TRBJ2-4	TGCAGCGTTACCGAAAACATTCAGTACTTC	CSVTENIQYF
few	-	TRBV28	TRBJ2-2	TGTGCCAGCTTCGTCGGTGGGGCGAACACCGGGGAGCTGTTTTTT	CASFVGGANTGELFF
few	-	TRBV10-3	TRBJ1-2	TGTGCCATCAGTACAGCCTCCAACTGTGGCTACACCTTC	CAISTASNCGYTF
-	-	TRBV27	TRBJ2-5	TGTGCCAGCAGTGTATCTCTGGTCCAGACCCAGTACTTC	CASSVSLVQTQYF
-	-	TRBV30	TRBJ2-4	TGTGCCTGGAGTGTTCAGAGAAACATTCAGTACTTC	CAWSVQRNIQYF
many	TRBD1	TRBV12-3/TRBV12-4	TRBJ1-4	TGTGCCAGCAGCCGCCCCACAGGGGGAAAAGAAAAACTGTTTTTT	CASSRPTGGKEKLFF
many	-	TRBV28	TRBJ1-1	TGTGCCAGCAGAGTAGCGCGCCAGGAAGCTTTCTTT	CASRVARQEAFF
-	-	TRBV7-6	TRBJ1-3	TGTGCCAGCAGCTACCGAGCGGCCTCTGGAAACACCATATATTTT	CASSYRAASGNTIYF
-	-	TRBV12-3/TRBV12-4	TRBJ2-5	TGTGCCAGCAGTTTAGGTCGTTTGGAGACCCAGTACTTC	CASSLGRLETQYF
-	TRBD2	TRBV12-3/TRBV12-4	TRBJ2-5	TGTGCCAGCAGTCCCCCCCGTAATAGCGGGGCCGGGGAGACCCAGTACTTC	CASSPPRNSGAGETQYF